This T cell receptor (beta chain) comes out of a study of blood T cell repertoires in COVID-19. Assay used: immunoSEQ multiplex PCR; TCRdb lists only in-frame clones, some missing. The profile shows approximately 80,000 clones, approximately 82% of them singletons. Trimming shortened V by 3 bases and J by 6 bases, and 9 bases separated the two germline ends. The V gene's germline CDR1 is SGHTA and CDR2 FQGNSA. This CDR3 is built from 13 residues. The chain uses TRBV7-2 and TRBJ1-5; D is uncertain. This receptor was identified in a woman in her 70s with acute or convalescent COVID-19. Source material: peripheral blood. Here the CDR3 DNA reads TGTGCCAGCAGCTTTTACATCTCTCAGCCCCAGCATTTT. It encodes CASSFYISQPQHF.